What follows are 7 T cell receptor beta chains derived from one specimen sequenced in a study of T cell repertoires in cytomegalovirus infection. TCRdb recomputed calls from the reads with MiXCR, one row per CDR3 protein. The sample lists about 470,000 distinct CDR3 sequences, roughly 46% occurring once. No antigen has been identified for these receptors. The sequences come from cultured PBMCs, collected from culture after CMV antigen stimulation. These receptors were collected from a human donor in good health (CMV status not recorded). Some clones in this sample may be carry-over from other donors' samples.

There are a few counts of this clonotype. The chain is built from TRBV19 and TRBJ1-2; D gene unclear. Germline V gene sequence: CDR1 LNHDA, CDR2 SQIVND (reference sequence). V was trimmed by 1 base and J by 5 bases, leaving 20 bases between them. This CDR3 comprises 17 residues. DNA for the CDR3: TGTGCCAGTAGTATAGCGGCCGGTAGAGACCGCGGATATGGCTACACCTTC. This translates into CASSIAAGRDRGYGYTF.

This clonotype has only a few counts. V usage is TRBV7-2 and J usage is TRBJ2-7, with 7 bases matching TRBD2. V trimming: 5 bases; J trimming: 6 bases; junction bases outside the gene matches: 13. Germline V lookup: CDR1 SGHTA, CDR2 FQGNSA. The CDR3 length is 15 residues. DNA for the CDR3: TGTGCCAGCAGCCCATGGGGCGGGAGAACCCGCGAGCAGTACTTC. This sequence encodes CASSPWGGRTREQYF.

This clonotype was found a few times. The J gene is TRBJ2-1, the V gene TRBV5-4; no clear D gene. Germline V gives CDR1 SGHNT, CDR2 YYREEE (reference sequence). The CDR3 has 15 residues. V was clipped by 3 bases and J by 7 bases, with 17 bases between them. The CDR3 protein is CASSSPGTLVNEQFF. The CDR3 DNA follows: TGTGCCAGCAGCTCCCCCGGCACGTTGGTGAATGAGCAGTTCTTC.

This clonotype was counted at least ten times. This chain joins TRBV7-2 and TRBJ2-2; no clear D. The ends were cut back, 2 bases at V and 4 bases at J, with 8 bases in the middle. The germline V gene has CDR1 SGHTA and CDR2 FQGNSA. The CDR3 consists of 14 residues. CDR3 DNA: TGTGCCAGCAGCTTATTAGTGGTCACCGGGGAGCTGTTTTTT. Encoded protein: CASSLLVVTGELFF. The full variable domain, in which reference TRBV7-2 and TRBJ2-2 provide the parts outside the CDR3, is GAGVSQSPSNKVTEKGKDVELRCDPISGHTALYWYRQSLGQGLEFLIYFQGNSAPDKSGLPSDRFSAERTGGSVSTLTIQRTQQEDSAVYLCASSLLVVTGELFFGEGSRLTVL.

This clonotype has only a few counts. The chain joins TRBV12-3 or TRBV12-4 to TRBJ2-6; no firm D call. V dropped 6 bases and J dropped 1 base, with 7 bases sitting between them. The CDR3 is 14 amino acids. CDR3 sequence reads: CASSTGSGANVLTF. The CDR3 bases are TGTGCCAGCAGCACCGGGTCTGGGGCCAACGTCCTGACTTTC.

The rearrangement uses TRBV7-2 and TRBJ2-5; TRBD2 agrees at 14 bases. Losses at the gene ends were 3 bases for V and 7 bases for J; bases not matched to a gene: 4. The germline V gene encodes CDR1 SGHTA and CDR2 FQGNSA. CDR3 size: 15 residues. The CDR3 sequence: CASSLTSGGVGTQYF. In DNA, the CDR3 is TGTGCCAGCAGCTTGACTAGCGGGGGGGTTGGGACCCAGTACTTC.

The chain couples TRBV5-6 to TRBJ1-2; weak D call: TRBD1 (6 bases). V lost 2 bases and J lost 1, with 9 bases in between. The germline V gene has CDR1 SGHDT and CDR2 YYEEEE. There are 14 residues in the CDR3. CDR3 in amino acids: CASSLGQRNYGYTF. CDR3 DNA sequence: TGTGCCAGCAGCTTAGGACAGCGTAACTATGGCTACACCTTC. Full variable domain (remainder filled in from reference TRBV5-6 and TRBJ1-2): DAGVTQSPTHLIKTRGQQVTLRCSPKSGHDTVSWYQQALGQGPQFIFQYYEEEERQRGNFPDRFSGHQFPNYSSELNVNALLLGDSALYLCASSLGQRNYGYTFGSGTRLTVV.